The 6 T cell receptor beta chains below come from one sample, sequenced in a study of PD-L1 blockade in urothelial cancer (dated by TCRdb to 2016 to 2017). Receptor amplification or capture employed the immunoSEQ multiplex PCR assay. TCRdb's version of the immuneACCESS table is confined to in-frame rearrangements and falls short of the full clone set. An unresolved V gene accounts for under half of the shortfall where checked; the remainder is of unknown origin. The sample data list about 88,000 clones, and around 89% of these were observed just once. Together, the top ten hold about 0.89% of the sample. The sample's time point label is to be understood as: pretreatment peripheral blood. Source: PBMCs, taken around atezolizumab (anti-PD-L1) treatment. The receptors were sampled from a woman of 80 years or more with urothelial cancer.

DNA for the CDR3: TGTGCCAGCAGTGAGGAAGCGGGAGGTGGTGAGCAGTTCTTC. Translating it yields CASSEEAGGGEQFF. The chain couples TRBV2 to TRBJ2-1, with 9 nucleotides matching TRBD2. Germline lookup yields CDR1 SNHLY and CDR2 FYNNEI. CDR3 length equals 14 residues. Trimming took 3 bases from V and 9 from J; bases not matched to a gene: 6.

The chain links TRBV6-1 to TRBJ2-3; D is possibly TRBD2 (6 bases). The CDR3 totals 13 residues. In germline, CDR1 is MNHNS, CDR2 SASEGT. Trimming took 0 bases from V and 9 from J, leaving 10 bases between them. The CDR3 reads CASSEALAVTQYF. CDR3 DNA sequence: TGTGCCAGCAGTGAAGCTTTAGCGGTAACGCAGTATTTT.

The chain has TRBV5-1 and TRBJ2-7; 11 positions agree with TRBD2. Trimming removed 0 bases from V and 7 bases from J; junction bases left unmatched: 6. The V gene's germline CDR1 is SGHRS and CDR2 YFSETQ. The length of the CDR3 is 15 residues. The CDR3 sequence: CASSLELAGVGEQYF. The CDR3 nucleotides read TGCGCCAGCAGCTTGGAACTAGCGGGAGTGGGGGAGCAGTACTTC.

The rearrangement uses TRBV5-1 and TRBJ2-2; 8 bases align to TRBD1. Germline CDR1 SGHRS, CDR2 YFSETQ. The junction had 4 bases not matched to a gene; V was cut back by 0 bases and J by 6 bases. The CDR3 has 15 residues. The CDR3 spells CASSLGQGRSGELFF. DNA for the CDR3: TGCGCCAGCAGCTTGGGACAGGGGCGCTCCGGGGAGCTGTTTTTT.

The V and J genes are TRBV2 and TRBJ2-7; possible D gene TRBD2, 6 bases. The V gene's germline CDR1 is SNHLY and CDR2 FYNNEI. The CDR3 is made up of 16 amino acids. V lost 5 bases and J lost 5, with 22 bases in between. In nucleotides, the CDR3 is TGTGCCAGCAGTACAACCCGTCAGGGAGGCGGCCACGAGCAGTACTTC. Translation: CASSTTRQGGGHEQYF. Looking up the rest from reference TRBV2 and TRBJ2-7 gives the full variable domain: EPEVTQTPSHQVTQMGQEVILRCVPISNHLYFYWYRQILGQKVEFLVSFYNNEISEKSEIFDDQFSVERPDGSNFTLKIRSTKLEDSAMYFCASSTTRQGGGHEQYFGPGTRLTVT.

Only a few counts were recorded for this clone. V gene TRBV28 combines with J gene TRBJ1-2; a possible D gene is TRBD1 (6 bases). Germline lookup yields CDR1 MDHEN and CDR2 SYDVKM. V was pared by 8 bases and J by 2 bases, with 9 bases between. The CDR3 spans 12 residues. CDR3 sequence: CASLTGNYGYTF. The CDR3 DNA reads TGTGCCAGCCTAACAGGGAACTATGGCTACACCTTC.